This TCR beta chain was profiled in a study of T cells after yellow fever vaccination. At the level of the study: Fractions containing few cells were prepared with SMART-Seq v4 Ultra Low Input.

This clonotype has more than one count but fewer than ten. TCRdb analysed the 5' RACE reads with MiXCR anew, one entry per CDR3 protein. The profile shows some 550,000 distinct CDR3 sequences, around 21% of them singletons. The ends were cut back, 3 bases at V and 0 bases at J, with 7 bases in the middle. The CDR3 spans 15 residues. The germline gives CDR1 SGHRS, CDR2 YFSETQ. The sequence came from a man in his thirties or forties who received the YFV17D yellow fever vaccine. The source was PBMCs, collected 15 days after the yellow fever booster vaccination. This sequence joins TRBV5-1 and TRBJ2-6; D is unclear. The CDR3 coding sequence is TGCGCCAGCAGCTCTGGGGACTCTGGGGCCAACGTCCTGACTTTC. It is translated as CASSSGDSGANVLTF.